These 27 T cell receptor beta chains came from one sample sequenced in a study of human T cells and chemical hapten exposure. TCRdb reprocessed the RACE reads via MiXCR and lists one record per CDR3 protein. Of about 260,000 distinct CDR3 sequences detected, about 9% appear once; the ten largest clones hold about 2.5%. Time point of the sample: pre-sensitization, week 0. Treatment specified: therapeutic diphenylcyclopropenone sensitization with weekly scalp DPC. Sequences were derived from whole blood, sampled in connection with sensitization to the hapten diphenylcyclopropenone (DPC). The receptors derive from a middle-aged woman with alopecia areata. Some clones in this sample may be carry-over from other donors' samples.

CDR3: CASSLTYRSGTSGTYEQYF. Here the CDR3 DNA reads TGCGCCAGCAGCTTGACTTATAGGTCTGGCACCTCTGGGACCTACGAGCAGTACTTC. This chain uses TRBV5-1 with TRBJ2-7; D gene ambiguous. The CDR3 is 19 residues long. Germline V lookup: CDR1 SGHRS, CDR2 YFSETQ. Trimming shortened V by 1 base and J by 2 bases, and 25 bases separated the two germline ends.

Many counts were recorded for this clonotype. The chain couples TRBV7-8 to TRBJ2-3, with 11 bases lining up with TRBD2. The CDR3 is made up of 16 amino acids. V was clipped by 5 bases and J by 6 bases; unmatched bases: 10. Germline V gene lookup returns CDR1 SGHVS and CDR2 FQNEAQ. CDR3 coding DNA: TGTGCCAGCAGCATACTCACTAGCGGGAGTGGTGATACGCAGTATTTT. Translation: CASSILTSGSGDTQYF.

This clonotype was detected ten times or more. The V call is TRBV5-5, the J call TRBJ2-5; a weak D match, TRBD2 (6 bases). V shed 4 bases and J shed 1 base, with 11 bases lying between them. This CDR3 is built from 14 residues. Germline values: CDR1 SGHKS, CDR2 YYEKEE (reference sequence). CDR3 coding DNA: TGTGCCAGCAGCCCCCTGGGGGGCCAAGAGACCCAGTACTTC. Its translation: CASSPLGGQETQYF. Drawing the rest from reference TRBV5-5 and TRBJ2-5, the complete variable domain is DAGVTQSPTHLIKTRGQQVTLRCSPISGHKSVSWYQQVLGQGPQFIFQYYEKEERGRGNFPDRFSARQFPNYSSELNVNALLLGDSALYLCASSPLGGQETQYFGPGTRLLVL.

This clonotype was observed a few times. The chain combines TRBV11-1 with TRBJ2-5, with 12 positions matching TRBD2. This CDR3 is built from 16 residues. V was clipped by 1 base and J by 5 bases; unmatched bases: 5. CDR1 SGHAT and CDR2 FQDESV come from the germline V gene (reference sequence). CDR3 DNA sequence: TGTGCCAGCAGCTTAGGACTAGCGGGAGAGTCGGAGACCCAGTACTTC. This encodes CASSLGLAGESETQYF.

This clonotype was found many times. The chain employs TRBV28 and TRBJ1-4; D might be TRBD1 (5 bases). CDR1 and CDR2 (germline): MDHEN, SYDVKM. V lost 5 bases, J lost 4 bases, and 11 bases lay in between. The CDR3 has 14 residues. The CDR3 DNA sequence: TGTGCCAGCAGTCCTGGGAGGGGTAATGAAAAACTGTTTTTT. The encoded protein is CASSPGRGNEKLFF.

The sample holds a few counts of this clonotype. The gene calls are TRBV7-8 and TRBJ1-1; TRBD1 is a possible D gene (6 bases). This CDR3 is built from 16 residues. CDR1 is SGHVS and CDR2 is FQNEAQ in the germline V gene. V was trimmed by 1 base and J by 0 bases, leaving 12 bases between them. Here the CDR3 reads CASSLGSGGMNTEAFF. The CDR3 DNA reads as TGTGCCAGCAGCTTAGGTTCTGGGGGCATGAACACTGAAGCTTTCTTT.

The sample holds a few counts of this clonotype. The CDR3 loop is CASSSGLAHYEQYF. For the CDR3, the DNA is TGTGCCAGCAGTTCGGGACTAGCACACTACGAGCAGTACTTC. V is TRBV27 and J is TRBJ2-7; 9 nucleotides agree with TRBD2. V gave up 4 bases and J gave up 3 bases; unmatched junction bases: 4. The CDR3 has 14 amino acids. Germline CDR1 reads MNHEY; CDR2 reads SMNVEV (reference sequence).

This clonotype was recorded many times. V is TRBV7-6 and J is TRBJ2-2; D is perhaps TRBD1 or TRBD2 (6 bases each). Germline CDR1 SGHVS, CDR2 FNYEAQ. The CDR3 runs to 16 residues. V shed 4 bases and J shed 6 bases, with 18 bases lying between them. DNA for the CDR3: TGTGCCAGCAGCTCTGGAGGGGGAGGAGAGGCCGGGGAGCTGTTTTTT. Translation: CASSSGGGGEAGELFF. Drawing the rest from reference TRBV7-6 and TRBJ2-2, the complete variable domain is GAGVSQSPRYKVTKRGQDVALRCDPISGHVSLYWYRQALGQGPEFLTYFNYEAQQDKSGLPNDRFSAERPEGSISTLTIQRTEQRDSAMYRCASSSGGGGEAGELFFGEGSRLTVL.

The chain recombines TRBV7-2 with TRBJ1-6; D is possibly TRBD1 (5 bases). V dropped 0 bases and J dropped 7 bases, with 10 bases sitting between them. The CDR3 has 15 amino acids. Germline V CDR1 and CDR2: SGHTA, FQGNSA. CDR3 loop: CASSLAQGGNSPLHF. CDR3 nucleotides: TGTGCCAGCAGCTTAGCGCAGGGAGGGAATTCACCCCTCCACTTT.

The CDR3 coding sequence is TGTGCCAGCAGTGGTCCCGGGACTAGCACAGATACGCAGTATTTT. Its protein product is CASSGPGTSTDTQYF. The rearrangement uses TRBV28 and TRBJ2-3; perhaps TRBD2 as D (6 bases). V was pared by 5 bases and J by 0 bases, with 12 bases between. There are 15 residues in the CDR3. The germline V gene has CDR1 MDHEN and CDR2 SYDVKM.

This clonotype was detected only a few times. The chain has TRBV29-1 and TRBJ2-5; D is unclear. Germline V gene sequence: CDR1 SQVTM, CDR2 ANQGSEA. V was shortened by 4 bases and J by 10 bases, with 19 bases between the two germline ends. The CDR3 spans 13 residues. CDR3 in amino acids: CSVGTPWFWDQYF. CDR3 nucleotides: TGCAGCGTTGGTACACCCTGGTTTTGGGACCAGTACTTC.

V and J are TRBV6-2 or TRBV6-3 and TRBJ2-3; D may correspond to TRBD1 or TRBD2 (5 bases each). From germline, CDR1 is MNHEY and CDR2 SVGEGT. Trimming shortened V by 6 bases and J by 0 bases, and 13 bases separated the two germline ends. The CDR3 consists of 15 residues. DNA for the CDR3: TGTGCCAGCAGCCCCGGGACGGGCAGCACAGATACGCAGTATTTT. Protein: CASSPGTGSTDTQYF.

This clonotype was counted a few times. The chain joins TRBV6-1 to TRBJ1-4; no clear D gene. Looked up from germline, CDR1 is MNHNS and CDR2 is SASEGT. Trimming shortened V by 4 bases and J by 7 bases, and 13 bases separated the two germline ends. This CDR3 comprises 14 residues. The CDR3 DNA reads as TGTGCCAGCAGTGGACAACAGTATAGTGAAAAACTGTTTTTT. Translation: CASSGQQYSEKLFF.

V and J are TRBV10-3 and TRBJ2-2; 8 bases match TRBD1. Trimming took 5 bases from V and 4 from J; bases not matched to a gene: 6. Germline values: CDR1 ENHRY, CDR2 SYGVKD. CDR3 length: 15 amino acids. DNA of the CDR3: TGTGCCATCAGTCCGGACAGGGCGGGCACCGGGGAGCTGTTTTTT. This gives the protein CAISPDRAGTGELFF.

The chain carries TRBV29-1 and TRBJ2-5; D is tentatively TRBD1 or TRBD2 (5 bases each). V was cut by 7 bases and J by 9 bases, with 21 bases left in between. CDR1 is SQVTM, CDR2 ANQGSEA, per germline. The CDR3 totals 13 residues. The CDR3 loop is CSARDGSQVAQYF. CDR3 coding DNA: TGCAGCGCCCGGGACGGATCCCAGGTGGCCCAGTACTTC.

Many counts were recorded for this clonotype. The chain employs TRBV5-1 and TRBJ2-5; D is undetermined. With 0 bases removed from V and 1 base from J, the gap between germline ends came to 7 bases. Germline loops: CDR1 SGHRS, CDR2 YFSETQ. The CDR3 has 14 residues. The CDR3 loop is CASSLDSSQETQYF. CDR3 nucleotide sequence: TGCGCCAGCAGCTTGGACAGCAGCCAAGAGACCCAGTACTTC. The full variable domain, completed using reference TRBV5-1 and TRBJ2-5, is KAGVTQTPRYLIKTRGQQVTLSCSPISGHRSVSWYQQTPGQGLQFLFEYFSETQRNKGNFPGRFSGRQFSNSRSEMNVSTLELGDSALYLCASSLDSSQETQYFGPGTRLLVL.

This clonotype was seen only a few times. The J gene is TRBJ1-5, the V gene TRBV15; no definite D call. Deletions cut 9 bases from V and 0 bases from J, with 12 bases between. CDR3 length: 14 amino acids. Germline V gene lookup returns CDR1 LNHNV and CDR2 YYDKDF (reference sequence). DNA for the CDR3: TGTGCCACTCTGCAGGACTATAGCAATCAGCCCCAGCATTTT. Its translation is CATLQDYSNQPQHF.

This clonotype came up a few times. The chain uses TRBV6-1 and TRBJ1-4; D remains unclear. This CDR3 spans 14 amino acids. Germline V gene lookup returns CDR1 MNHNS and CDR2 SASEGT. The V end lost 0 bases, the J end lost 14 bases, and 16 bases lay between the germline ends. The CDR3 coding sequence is TGTGCCAGCAGTGAAGCGGATTGGATGAAAAGGCTGTTTTTT. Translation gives CASSEADWMKRLFF.

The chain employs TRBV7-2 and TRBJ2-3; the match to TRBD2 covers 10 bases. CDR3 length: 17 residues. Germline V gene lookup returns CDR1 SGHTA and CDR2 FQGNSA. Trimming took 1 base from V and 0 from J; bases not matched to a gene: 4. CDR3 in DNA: TGTGCCAGCAGCTTAGTACTAGCGGGATTGAGCACAGATACGCAGTATTTT. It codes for CASSLVLAGLSTDTQYF.

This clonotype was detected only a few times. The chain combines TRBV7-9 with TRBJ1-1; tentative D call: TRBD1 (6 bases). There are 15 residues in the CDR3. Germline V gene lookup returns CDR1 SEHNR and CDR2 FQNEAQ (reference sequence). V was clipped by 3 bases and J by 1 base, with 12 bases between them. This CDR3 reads CASSLPGEPNTEAFF. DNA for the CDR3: TGTGCCAGCAGCTTGCCAGGGGAACCGAACACTGAAGCTTTCTTT.

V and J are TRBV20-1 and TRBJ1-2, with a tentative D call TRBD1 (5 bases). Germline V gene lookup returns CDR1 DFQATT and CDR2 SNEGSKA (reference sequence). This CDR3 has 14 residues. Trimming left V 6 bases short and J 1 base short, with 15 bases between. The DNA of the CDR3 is TGCAGTGCCCTAGACAGTTCAAGTAACTATGGCTACACCTTC. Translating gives CSALDSSSNYGYTF.

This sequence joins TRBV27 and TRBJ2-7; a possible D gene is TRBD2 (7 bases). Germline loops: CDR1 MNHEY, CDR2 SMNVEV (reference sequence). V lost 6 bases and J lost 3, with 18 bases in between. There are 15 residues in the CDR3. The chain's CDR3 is CASRLTWGGHYEQYF. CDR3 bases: TGTGCCAGCAGGCTAACATGGGGGGGGCACTACGAGCAGTACTTC.

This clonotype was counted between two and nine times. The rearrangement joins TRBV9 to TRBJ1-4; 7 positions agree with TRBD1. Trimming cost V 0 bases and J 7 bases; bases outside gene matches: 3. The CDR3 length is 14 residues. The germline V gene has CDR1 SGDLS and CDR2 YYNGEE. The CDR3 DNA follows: TGTGCCAGCAGCGTAGCCCACAGGGGTGAAAAACTGTTTTTT. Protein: CASSVAHRGEKLFF.

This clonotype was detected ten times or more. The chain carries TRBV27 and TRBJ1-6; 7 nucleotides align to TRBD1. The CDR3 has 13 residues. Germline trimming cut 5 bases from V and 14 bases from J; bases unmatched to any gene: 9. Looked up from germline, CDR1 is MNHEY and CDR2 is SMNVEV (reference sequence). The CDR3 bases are TGTGCCAGCAGTACGACAGGGAGTTTCGCCCTCCACTTT. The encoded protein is CASSTTGSFALHF.

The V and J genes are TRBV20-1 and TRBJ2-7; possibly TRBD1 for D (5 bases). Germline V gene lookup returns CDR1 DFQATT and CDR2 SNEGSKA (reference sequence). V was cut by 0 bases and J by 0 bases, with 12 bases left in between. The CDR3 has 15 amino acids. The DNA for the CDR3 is TGCAGTGCTAGAGATCTATACAGGAGCTCCTACGAGCAGTACTTC. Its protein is CSARDLYRSSYEQYF.

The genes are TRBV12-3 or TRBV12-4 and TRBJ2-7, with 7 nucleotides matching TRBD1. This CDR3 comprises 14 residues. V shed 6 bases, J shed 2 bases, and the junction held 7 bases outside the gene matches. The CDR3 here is CASRRDSATYEQYF. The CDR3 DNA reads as TGTGCCAGCAGACGGGACAGCGCTACCTACGAGCAGTACTTC.

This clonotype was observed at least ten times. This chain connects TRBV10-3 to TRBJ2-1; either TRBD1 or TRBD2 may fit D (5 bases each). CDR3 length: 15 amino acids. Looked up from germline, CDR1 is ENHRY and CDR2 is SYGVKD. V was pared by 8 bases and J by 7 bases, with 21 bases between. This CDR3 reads CAIGWGNGGANEQFF. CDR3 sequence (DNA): TGTGCCATCGGATGGGGGAATGGGGGAGCAAATGAGCAGTTCTTC.